What follows describes a single TCR beta chain. The antigen is undetermined. The record originates from a study of graft-versus-host responses after intestinal transplantation. Across the whole study: Tacrolimus and steroids were given for around 3 years to all recipients after anti-thymocyte globulin induction.

The repertoire was sequenced with immunoSEQ multiplex PCR; TCRdb's copy has only in-frame clones and lacks some. The repertoire includes about 120,000 clones, roughly nine tenths of them detected once, and about 0.18% sits in the top ten. Germline lookup yields CDR1 SGHVS and CDR2 FQNEAQ. V gave up 0 bases and J gave up 5 bases, with 14 bases separating them. The CDR3 loop spans 15 amino acids. This chain links TRBV7-8 with TRBJ2-7, with D tentatively TRBD2 (6 bases). The TCR comes from a human donor who received an intestinal transplant. This material consisted of unstimulated CD4+ T cells sorted from spleen or lymph node cells, taken before intestinal transplant. The CDR3 bases are TGTGCCAGCAGCTTAGCGTCCCAGGGAGGAAACGAGCAGTACTTC. Translating gives CASSLASQGGNEQYF.